The entry that follows covers one T cell receptor (beta chain) sequence. Its antigen is not identified. TCR beta from blood CD8+ and CD4+ T cells was sequenced. CD8+ and CD4+ T cells were negatively isolated; TEMRA cells were FACS-enriched. RNA, at about 0.45 to 1 ug, was reverse transcribed with random hexamers. TCRdb independently ran MiXCR on the immunoSEQ multiplex PCR reads; one entry per CDR3 protein. The table includes more than 100,000 distinct CDR3 sequences, about 95% detected once. CDR3 size: 13 residues. The germline gives CDR1 DFQATT, CDR2 SNEGSKA (reference sequence). V was pared by 6 bases and J by 7 bases, with 19 bases between. The data belong to a study of CD8 T cells in Susac syndrome. Study-wide results and limits: Acknowledgment was made by the study that its TCR sequencing and HLA analysis involved a relatively small number of individuals.

Sequencing was carried out using CD4+ T cells from PBMCs. The sequence came from a human donor in good health. This chain joins TRBV20-1 and TRBJ2-7, with no clear D. For the CDR3, the DNA is TGCAGTGCCCGGCTGGGGTCGGTTGGGGAGCAGTACTTC. This encodes CSARLGSVGEQYF.